The T cell receptor beta chain described here comes from a study of blood T cell repertoires in COVID-19. Original methodology: Estimation of nucleated cell counts was performed using reference gene primer amplification. Clones were sequenced by immunoSEQ multiplex PCR, and TCRdb holds only the in-frame ones, with some missing. V, J and clone size reflect that table, while D and trimming were determined from the DNA. The top ten clones hold about 3.1% of a sample with some 200,000 clones, roughly nine tenths of them seen once. V lost 0 bases, J lost 1 base, and 8 bases lay in between. The germline V gene has CDR1 SGHDN and CDR2 FVKESK. The CDR3 spans 15 residues.

This chain joins TRBV14 and TRBJ2-3; TRBD1 might be the D (6 bases). Sequencing was performed on PBMCs or T cells enriched from blood (not recorded which). The sequence was obtained from a woman in her forties or fifties in a cohort exposed to, infected with or recovered from COVID-19 (not recorded which). The CDR3 loop reads CASSQDYRGTDTQYF. As DNA, the CDR3 is TGTGCCAGCAGCCAAGATTACAGGGGCACAGATACGCAGTATTTT. The variable domain in full, with the rest retrieved from reference TRBV14 and TRBJ2-3, is EAGVTQFPSHSVIEKGQTVTLRCDPISGHDNLYWYRRVMGKEIKFLLHFVKESKQDESGMPNNRFLAERTGGTYSTLKVQPAELEDSGVYFCASSQDYRGTDTQYFGPGTRLTVL.